This is a list of T cell receptor beta chains from one sample in a study of blood T cell repertoires in COVID-19. Clones were sequenced by immunoSEQ multiplex PCR, and TCRdb holds only the in-frame ones, with some missing. The top ten hold 0.7% to 0.9% of the sample, which has over 150,000 clones, 87% seen once. The sample comprised peripheral blood. These receptors were obtained from a woman under 30 who had recovered from COVID-19. The CDR3 runs from the conserved cysteine through the conserved F or W. The order of the fields is CDR3 DNA, CDR3 protein, clone size, V gene, D gene, J gene. A D gene is named only where the DNA matches it firmly. Clone sizes are given selectively: once, few, many, or a class where the clone is expanded.

CDR3nt: TGCAGCGTGGGGGACAGGGCTAATACGCAGTATTTT
CDR3aa: CSVGDRANTQYF
abundance: NA
v_gene: TRBV29-1
d_gene: TRBD1
j_gene: TRBJ2-3

CDR3nt: TGTGCCAGCTCACCACGGAGGGATCGCAAGGAAGGGGAGACCCAGTACTTC
CDR3aa: CASSPRRDRKEGETQYF
abundance: once
v_gene: TRBV18
d_gene: NA
j_gene: TRBJ2-5

CDR3nt: TGTGCCAGCAGCGCGGGGACTAGCGGGACTCTTGAGGAGCAGTTCTTC
CDR3aa: CASSAGTSGTLEEQFF
abundance: NA
v_gene: TRBV9
d_gene: TRBD2
j_gene: TRBJ2-1

CDR3nt: TGTGCCAGCAGTTCCGCCGCGGCTAACTATGGCTACACCTTC
CDR3aa: CASSSAAANYGYTF
abundance: NA
v_gene: TRBV28
d_gene: NA
j_gene: TRBJ1-2

CDR3nt: TGTGCCAGTAGTACGACAGTTTTTCAGCCCCAGCATTTT
CDR3aa: CASSTTVFQPQHF
abundance: NA
v_gene: TRBV19
d_gene: NA
j_gene: TRBJ1-5

CDR3nt: TGTGCCACCAGCGTAGAGCGGGAGGAACCCCATGAGCAGTTCTTC
CDR3aa: CATSVEREEPHEQFF
abundance: NA
v_gene: TRBV15
d_gene: TRBD2
j_gene: TRBJ2-1

CDR3nt: TGTGCCAGCAGCTTTATGGACAGGAGCGGTGAAGCTTTCTTT
CDR3aa: CASSFMDRSGEAFF
abundance: NA
v_gene: TRBV5-4
d_gene: TRBD1
j_gene: TRBJ1-1

CDR3nt: TGTGCCAGCAGCCCCCGGGACTACCTGTACCAAGAGACCCAGTACTTC
CDR3aa: CASSPRDYLYQETQYF
abundance: NA
v_gene: TRBV7-6
d_gene: TRBD2
j_gene: TRBJ2-5

CDR3nt: TGTGCCAGCAGCTTGAGGGGGCTTTCCAATGAGCAGTTCTTC
CDR3aa: CASSLRGLSNEQFF
abundance: NA
v_gene: TRBV5-6
d_gene: TRBD1
j_gene: TRBJ2-1

CDR3nt: TGTGCCAGCAGCTTAGAACCGGGACAGTCTAACTATGGCTACACCTTC
CDR3aa: CASSLEPGQSNYGYTF
abundance: NA
v_gene: TRBV7-8
d_gene: TRBD1
j_gene: TRBJ1-2

CDR3nt: TGTGCCAGCAGCCAGACTAGCGGACCTCAGGAGACCCAGTACTTC
CDR3aa: CASSQTSGPQETQYF
abundance: NA
v_gene: TRBV7-2
d_gene: TRBD2
j_gene: TRBJ2-5

CDR3nt: TGTGCCAGCAGGGACAGGGCTGGGCAGCCCCAGCATTTT
CDR3aa: CASRDRAGQPQHF
abundance: NA
v_gene: TRBV2
d_gene: TRBD1
j_gene: TRBJ1-5

CDR3nt: TGTGCCAGCAGCTGGGACAGTGCAACTAATGAAAAACTGTTTTTT
CDR3aa: CASSWDSATNEKLFF
abundance: NA
v_gene: TRBV5-4
d_gene: TRBD1
j_gene: TRBJ1-4

CDR3nt: TGTGCCAGTATCGGGGACAGACAACATTTCTATGGCTACACCTTC
CDR3aa: CASIGDRQHFYGYTF
abundance: NA
v_gene: TRBV19
d_gene: TRBD1
j_gene: TRBJ1-2

CDR3nt: TGTGCCAGCAACCCCCCCGGGACAGGATACAATGAGCAGTTCTTC
CDR3aa: CASNPPGTGYNEQFF
abundance: NA
v_gene: TRBV7-2
d_gene: TRBD1
j_gene: TRBJ2-1

CDR3nt: TGTGCCAGCAGTCCTGTCCGCACAGATACGCAGTATTTT
CDR3aa: CASSPVRTDTQYF
abundance: NA
v_gene: TRBV7-2
d_gene: NA
j_gene: TRBJ2-3

CDR3nt: TGTGCCAGCAGCGTTGAGTGGACTACTAATACGCAGTATTTT
CDR3aa: CASSVEWTTNTQYF
abundance: NA
v_gene: TRBV7-9
d_gene: NA
j_gene: TRBJ2-3

CDR3nt: TGTGCCAGCAGCTTAGGGAGACCGGGACAGGGTTGGAATGAGCAGTTCTTC
CDR3aa: CASSLGRPGQGWNEQFF
abundance: NA
v_gene: TRBV7-3
d_gene: TRBD1
j_gene: TRBJ2-1

CDR3nt: TGTGCCAGCAGCCAAGGCAGGGGGGATTCACCCCTCCACTTT
CDR3aa: CASSQGRGDSPLHF
abundance: NA
v_gene: TRBV3-1/TRBV3-2
d_gene: TRBD1
j_gene: TRBJ1-6

CDR3nt: TGTGCCAGCAGGCTCTTAGGGGCTAGCAATCAGCCCCAGCATTTT
CDR3aa: CASRLLGASNQPQHF
abundance: NA
v_gene: TRBV6-5
d_gene: NA
j_gene: TRBJ1-5

CDR3nt: TGTGCCAGTAGTATAGGTGGACACACAGATACGCAGTATTTT
CDR3aa: CASSIGGHTDTQYF
abundance: few
v_gene: TRBV19
d_gene: NA
j_gene: TRBJ2-3

CDR3nt: TGTGCCAGCAGCACAGCGGGCCGGACAGGCCAAGAGACCCAGTACTTC
CDR3aa: CASSTAGRTGQETQYF
abundance: NA
v_gene: TRBV7-8
d_gene: NA
j_gene: TRBJ2-5

CDR3nt: TGTGCCAGCAGCCAAGGAGGACAGATCTCTGGAAACACCATATATTTT
CDR3aa: CASSQGGQISGNTIYF
abundance: few
v_gene: TRBV14
d_gene: NA
j_gene: TRBJ1-3

CDR3nt: TGTGCCAGCACCACCTCGGGGAGAGCTTTCTTT
CDR3aa: CASTTSGRAFF
abundance: NA
v_gene: TRBV11-2
d_gene: NA
j_gene: TRBJ1-1

CDR3nt: TGTGCCAGCAGCTTAGCGCAGGTCTCTGGAAACACCATATATTTT
CDR3aa: CASSLAQVSGNTIYF
abundance: few
v_gene: TRBV7-9
d_gene: NA
j_gene: TRBJ1-3

CDR3nt: TGTGCCAGCAGACCCCGGACAGGGGGAAATCAGCCCCAGCATTTT
CDR3aa: CASRPRTGGNQPQHF
abundance: NA
v_gene: TRBV5-8
d_gene: TRBD1
j_gene: TRBJ1-5

CDR3nt: TGTGCCAGCAGCTTCGAGCGCAATGGCTACACCTTC
CDR3aa: CASSFERNGYTF
abundance: NA
v_gene: TRBV7-8
d_gene: NA
j_gene: TRBJ1-2

CDR3nt: TGTGCCACCAGCCCACACTATGACCGGGAGCTGTTTTTT
CDR3aa: CATSPHYDRELFF
abundance: NA
v_gene: TRBV24-1
d_gene: NA
j_gene: TRBJ2-2